This TCR beta chain was documented in a study of control samples from healthy donors and cancer patients (dated by TCRdb to the early 2020s). V lost 5 bases and J lost 8 bases; the stretch between them is 10 bases long. In the germline V gene (reference sequence), CDR1 corresponds to DFQATT and CDR2 to SNEGSKA. The cysteine opens and the phenylalanine closes a CDR3 of 11 amino acids. This entry keeps only the CDR3 DNA: 33 bases, framed from base 1. With respect to this clone: It has no known antigen specificity. Base qualities are not recorded, but no much larger clone differs from it by a single base.

Library preparation was by the immunoSEQ multiplex PCR assay. TCRdb holds this immuneACCESS table with in-frame rearrangements only. Some clones are missing; in checked studies, unresolved V genes explain under half, and the rest has no known cause. This sample holds roughly 18,000 clones; roughly 84% were observed only once. The ten largest clones represent around a tenth of the sample. Sequenced input: PBMCs. The sequence was collected from a woman in her 70s with colorectal cancer. The rearrangement combines TRBV20-1 with TRBJ2-1; no D segment can be confidently identified. The encoded CDR3 is CSAPRAHEQFF. The sequenced DNA is TGCAGTGCTCCCCGGGCCCATGAGCAGTTCTTC.